This passage covers 9 T cell receptor beta chains from one sample sequenced in a study of blood T cell repertoires in COVID-19. Data came from immunoSEQ multiplex PCR; TCRdb stores just in-frame clones and leaves some out. The table records about 240,000 clones, approximately 80% of them present only once. The specimen was peripheral blood. Receptors originate from a woman over 75 with acute or convalescent COVID-19.

The chain has TRBV19 and TRBJ1-1, with D possibly being TRBD1 (6 bases). Germline values: CDR1 LNHDA, CDR2 SQIVND (reference sequence). The CDR3 sequence is 14 residues long. Trimming stripped 1 base from V and 3 bases from J, with 9 bases between. The CDR3 DNA reads TGTGCCAGTAGTATAGCAGGGGCGGACACTGAAGCTTTCTTT. This encodes CASSIAGADTEAFF.

The V and J genes are TRBV6-5 and TRBJ1-1; weak D call: TRBD1 (6 bases). The CDR3 is made up of 15 amino acids. Deletions cut 0 bases from V and 5 bases from J, with 13 bases between. Germline V CDR1 and CDR2: MNHEY, SVGAGI. The CDR3 DNA is TGTGCCAGCAGTTACTCGTGGGGGCCGGGAACTGAAGCTTTCTTT. The encoded protein is CASSYSWGPGTEAFF.

This clone showed up just once. The V and J genes are TRBV7-9 and TRBJ2-4, with D possibly matching TRBD1 (5 bases). Germline-derived CDR1 and CDR2 are SEHNR and FQNEAQ (reference sequence). V was pared by 1 base and J by 5 bases, with 9 bases between. CDR3 size: 14 residues. CDR3 in DNA: TGTGCCAGCAGCTTAGGTCAGGGTCAAAACATTCAGTACTTC. This translates into CASSLGQGQNIQYF.

The chain has TRBV11-3 and TRBJ2-2; 7 bases align to TRBD1. Trimming removed 3 bases from V and 4 bases from J; junction bases left unmatched: 5. This CDR3 has 15 residues. The germline V gene encodes CDR1 SGHNT and CDR2 YENEEA. The CDR3 nucleotides read TGTGCCAGCAGCTTGGCTTACAGGGGCACCGGGGAGCTGTTTTTT. Protein: CASSLAYRGTGELFF.

This clone was counted a few times. The chain carries TRBV7-9 and TRBJ1-1; D unclear. Trimming stripped 0 bases from V and 0 bases from J, with 8 bases between. The CDR3 contains 15 residues. The V gene's germline CDR1 is SEHNR and CDR2 FQNEAQ (reference sequence). CDR3 sequence: CASSLAPAVNTEAFF. CDR3 in DNA: TGTGCCAGCAGCTTAGCCCCGGCGGTGAACACTGAAGCTTTCTTT.

This CDR3 is CASSRTSRTTGGPKDTEAFF. The CDR3 nucleotides are TGTGCCAGCAGCCGAACGTCCCGTACGACAGGGGGCCCCAAGGACACTGAAGCTTTCTTT. This chain links TRBV12-1 with TRBJ1-1; the D segment call TRBD1 is taken from the table without a DNA check. TRBV12-1 is reported as a pseudogene. The CDR3 consists of 20 residues.

This chain links TRBV5-1 with TRBJ1-6; tentatively, D is TRBD1 (5 bases). The CDR3 spans 15 residues. Germline V gives CDR1 SGHRS, CDR2 YFSETQ. V was cut by 0 bases and J by 5 bases, with 9 bases left in between. CDR3 in amino acids: CASSLEVRDNSPLHF. The CDR3 region has the DNA TGCGCCAGCAGCTTGGAGGTCAGGGATAATTCACCCCTCCACTTT.

The genes are TRBV28 and TRBJ1-5, with D possibly matching TRBD1 (6 bases). V was trimmed by 7 bases and J by 2 bases, leaving 24 bases between them. CDR1 and CDR2 from the germline V gene are MDHEN and SYDVKM. CDR3 length: 18 amino acids. In nucleotides, the CDR3 is TGTGCCAGCACCCCTCCCCGGGGGGACATTTGGGGCAATCAGCCCCAGCATTTT. This sequence encodes CASTPPRGDIWGNQPQHF.

Only a few counts were recorded for this clone. This chain links TRBV19 with TRBJ1-1; TRBD1 is a possible D gene (6 bases). The CDR3 extends over 13 amino acids. V lost 2 bases and J 4 bases, leaving 8 bases between the germline ends. CDR1 and CDR2 from the germline V gene are LNHDA and SQIVND (reference sequence). The CDR3 bases are TGTGCCAGTAGTATACAGGGGCGCACTGAAGCTTTCTTT. Amino acids: CASSIQGRTEAFF.